This TCR beta chain comes out of a study of T cells in Graves' hyperthyroidism and ophthalmopathy. TCR beta CDR3 regions were amplified from RNA transcripts. The HTBI primer set served for first-round RT-PCR of the TCR CDR3. TCRdb fed the multiplex PCR reads into MiXCR, producing one record per CDR3 protein. The profile covers 480,000 or so distinct CDR3 sequences, with 46% appearing a single time and approximately 44% taken by the ten largest. Uncontrolled infection, other autoimmune disease, pregnancy or lactation excluded patients. Diagnoses were established using clinical symptoms, serum thyroxine and TRAb, thyroid ultrasound and orbital computed tomography. Trimming left V 6 bases short and J 14 bases short, with 20 bases between. This CDR3 comprises 13 residues. Germline V gene data show CDR1 as DFQATT and CDR2 as SNEGSKA (reference sequence).

The chain combines TRBV20-1 with TRBJ1-6; D might be TRBD1 (6 bases). This receptor was obtained from an adult woman with Graves' disease, either hyperthyroidism or ophthalmopathy (not recorded which). The specimen sequenced was peripheral blood or thyroid tissue (not recorded which). In DNA, the CDR3 is TGCAGTGCCGCACAGGGCCCCCATGTGTCCCTCCACTTT. Its translation is CSAAQGPHVSLHF.